The rows below give T cell receptor beta chains drawn from one sample of a study of T cells in Graves' hyperthyroidism and ophthalmopathy. TCRdb processed the multiplex PCR reads anew with MiXCR; each CDR3 protein has one entry. This table has 330,000 or so distinct CDR3 sequences, approximately 18% appearing once. Sequencing was carried out using blood. The receptors come from a man aged 45-60 years with Graves' ophthalmopathy. Both conserved end residues are part of each CDR3. A D gene is named only where the DNA matches it firmly. Some rows mark clone size as missing; the rest say once, few, many or name a class of expanded clone.

v_gene	j_gene	abundance	d_gene	CDR3aa	CDR3nt
TRBV20-1	TRBJ2-4	many	TRBD2	CSVGGTDFAKNIQYF	TGCAGTGTGGGGGGGACGGATTTCGCCAAAAACATTCAGTACTTC
TRBV10-3	TRBJ2-1	few	.	CAISDGTPGYNEQFF	TGTGCCATCAGTGACGGGACTCCCGGGTACAATGAGCAGTTCTTC
TRBV5-1	TRBJ2-7	.	TRBD1	CASSPGQSLSYEQYF	TGCGCCAGCAGCCCGGGACAGAGCCTCTCCTACGAGCAGTACTTC
TRBV7-6	TRBJ2-1	many	.	CASSFRWRERYNEQFF	TGTGCCAGCAGCTTCCGTTGGCGCGAGCGTTACAATGAGCAGTTCTTC
TRBV2	TRBJ2-2	few	.	CASGKGTNTGELFF	TGTGCCAGCGGGAAAGGCACGAACACCGGGGAGCTGTTTTTT
TRBV2	TRBJ2-3	.	TRBD2	CASSPLAGQSTDTQYF	TGTGCCAGCAGCCCTCTAGCGGGCCAAAGCACAGATACGCAGTATTTT
TRBV28	TRBJ1-3	.	.	CASSFPIGPSGNTIYF	TGTGCCAGCAGTTTTCCCATCGGGCCCTCTGGAAACACCATATATTTT
TRBV12-3/TRBV12-4	TRBJ2-3	.	.	CASSLALGGAGTDTQYF	TGTGCCAGCAGTTTAGCCCTTGGGGGCGCCGGAACAGATACGCAGTATTTT
TRBV15	TRBJ2-7	.	.	CATSPAGYQQYF	TGTGCCACCAGCCCGGCCGGCTACCAGCAGTACTTC
TRBV5-1	TRBJ2-7	.	.	CASRTDSHPTHEQYF	TGCGCCAGCAGGACTGACAGTCATCCCACCCACGAGCAGTACTTC
TRBV20-1	TRBJ2-3	many	TRBD2	CRIGAGASTDTQYF	TGCAGGATCGGGGCGGGAGCGAGCACAGATACGCAGTATTTT
TRBV2	TRBJ2-1	many	TRBD2	CASGTSGRTEQFF	TGTGCCAGCGGGACTAGCGGGAGGACTGAGCAGTTCTTC
TRBV2	TRBJ2-2	few	.	CASRRDLNTGELFF	TGTGCCAGCAGGAGGGACTTGAACACCGGGGAGCTGTTTTTT
TRBV5-1	TRBJ2-1	few	TRBD1	CASSLRWGTGGTDNEQFF	TGCGCCAGCAGCTTGAGATGGGGGACAGGGGGCACTGACAATGAGCAGTTCTTC
TRBV6-2/TRBV6-3	TRBJ2-3	few	.	CASSYGGTDTQYF	TGTGCCAGCAGCTACGGTGGCACAGATACGCAGTATTTT
TRBV10-3	TRBJ2-5	few	.	CATREQETQYF	TGTGCCACCCGTGAGCAAGAGACCCAGTACTTC
TRBV27	TRBJ2-2	.	TRBD2	CASSLSGSLGELFF	TGTGCCAGCAGCCTCAGCGGGAGTCTCGGGGAGCTGTTTTTT
TRBV11-1	TRBJ2-1	many	TRBD2	CASSRREGRSYNEQFF	TGTGCCAGCAGCCGACGGGAGGGACGCTCCTACAATGAGCAGTTCTTC
TRBV5-1	TRBJ2-1	.	.	CASSSLHGDEQFF	TGCGCCAGCAGTTCCCTCCACGGAGATGAGCAGTTCTTC
TRBV27	TRBJ1-5	few	.	CASSLSFGEYSNQPQHF	TGTGCCAGCAGTTTATCGTTCGGAGAATATAGCAATCAGCCCCAGCATTTT
TRBV28	TRBJ2-7	many	TRBD2	CASSSQRGSYEQYF	TGTGCCAGCAGTTCCCAGCGGGGCTCCTACGAGCAGTACTTC
TRBV11-2	TRBJ2-7	many	.	CASSSQQSGAYEQYF	TGTGCCAGCAGCTCTCAACAATCGGGAGCCTACGAGCAGTACTTC
TRBV12-3/TRBV12-4	TRBJ2-7	.	.	CASSLEGGGLFYEQYF	TGTGCCAGCAGTTTAGAGGGTGGGGGACTTTTCTACGAGCAGTACTTC
TRBV9	TRBJ2-1	.	.	CASSVPLEGGSSYNEQFF	TGTGCCAGCAGCGTACCCCTGGAGGGGGGTAGCTCCTACAATGAGCAGTTCTTC
TRBV29-1	TRBJ1-1	few	.	CSGGSDRQNTEAFF	TGCAGCGGGGGATCCGACAGACAAAACACTGAAGCTTTCTTT
TRBV20-1	TRBJ2-3	many	TRBD2	CSASPFTSGLTDTQYF	TGCAGTGCTAGTCCCTTTACTAGCGGACTCACAGATACGCAGTATTTT
TRBV5-1	TRBJ2-5	many	TRBD1	CASSWGQGLGQTQYF	TGCGCCAGCAGCTGGGGACAGGGGCTCGGTCAGACCCAGTACTTC
TRBV12-3/TRBV12-4	TRBJ2-3	many	.	CASSFSAGGTDTQYF	TGTGCCAGCAGTTTTTCGGCCGGAGGCACAGATACGCAGTATTTT
TRBV5-6	TRBJ2-3	many	.	CASSSLGFSTDTQYF	TGTGCCAGCAGCTCCCTGGGTTTCAGCACAGATACGCAGTATTTT
TRBV19	TRBJ1-3	.	.	CASIHPPSGYTIYF	TGTGCCAGTATTCATCCCCCGTCCGGGTACACCATATATTTT
TRBV27	TRBJ2-3	few	.	CASSLSGPSVWTDTQYF	TGTGCCAGCAGTTTATCGGGACCATCAGTGTGGACAGATACGCAGTATTTT
TRBV11-2	TRBJ2-1	many	.	CASSLMTEYNEQFF	TGTGCCAGCAGCTTAATGACGGAATACAATGAGCAGTTCTTC
TRBV18	TRBJ2-1	.	TRBD1	CASSPFGTGQGPNEQFF	TGTGCCAGCTCACCTTTTGGGACAGGACAGGGTCCCAATGAGCAGTTCTTC
TRBV11-2	TRBJ1-4	many	.	CASSPTSDRLFF	TGTGCCAGCAGCCCAACCTCGGATAGACTGTTTTTT
TRBV2	TRBJ2-5	many	TRBD2	CASSEAGGEETQYF	TGTGCCAGCAGTGAAGCGGGAGGGGAAGAGACCCAGTACTTC
TRBV28	TRBJ1-5	.	.	CASSLFGGTGNQPQHF	TGTGCCAGCAGTTTATTCGGGGGGACCGGCAATCAGCCCCAGCATTTT
TRBV19	TRBJ2-7	few	.	CASTADQGREQYF	TGTGCCAGTACGGCGGACCAAGGACGCGAGCAGTACTTC
TRBV28	TRBJ1-1	many	.	CASSWAAPGAEAFF	TGTGCCAGCAGTTGGGCGGCGCCTGGAGCTGAAGCTTTCTTT
TRBV6-1	TRBJ1-1	once	.	CASSPTEWGTEAFF	TGTGCCAGCAGCCCAACCGAGTGGGGCACTGAAGCTTTCTTT
TRBV7-9	TRBJ1-1	once	.	CASSHVGRVGPEAFF	TGTGCCAGCAGCCACGTTGGGAGGGTAGGGCCTGAAGCTTTCTTT
TRBV9	TRBJ1-3	.	.	CASSPRTRSSGNTIYF	TGTGCCAGCAGCCCCCGGACCCGGAGCTCTGGAAACACCATATATTTT
TRBV5-1	TRBJ2-7	.	.	CASSLGGVLSYEQYF	TGCGCCAGCAGCTTGGGGGGGGTGCTCTCCTACGAGCAGTACTTC
TRBV6-5	TRBJ1-5	many	.	CASSYSRQAGQPQHF	TGTGCCAGCAGTTACTCAAGACAGGCCGGTCAGCCCCAGCATTTT
TRBV6-1	TRBJ1-6	.	TRBD1	CASSPGTGVSPLHF	TGTGCCAGCAGCCCAGGGACAGGGGTTTCACCCCTCCACTTT
TRBV10-3	TRBJ2-5	few	.	CAISESLGVGETQYF	TGTGCCATCAGTGAGTCGCTGGGGGTGGGAGAGACCCAGTACTTC
TRBV15	TRBJ2-7	few	TRBD2	CATSRGGLGYEQYF	TGTGCCACCAGCAGAGGGGGACTAGGCTACGAGCAGTACTTC
TRBV5-1	TRBJ2-3	few	.	CASKIASPSTDTQYF	TGCGCCAGCAAGATAGCTTCCCCTAGCACAGATACGCAGTATTTT
TRBV25-1	TRBJ2-3	.	TRBD2	CASSQGGRTDTQYF	TGTGCCAGCAGCCAGGGAGGGAGGACAGATACGCAGTATTTT